These 18 T cell receptor beta chains were all obtained from the same sample, sequenced in a study of blood T cell repertoires in COVID-19. Measured with immunoSEQ multiplex PCR; TCRdb has only the in-frame clones, and not every one. The table has under 450,000 clones, roughly 86% seen once; the top ten hold 1% to 1.5%. Material for sequencing was PBMCs or T cells enriched from blood (not recorded which). The source is a man aged 25 to 40 who had recovered from COVID-19.

V is TRBV7-2 and J is TRBJ1-1; no reliable D call. Germline assignment: CDR1 SGHTA and CDR2 FQGNSA. V dropped 5 bases and J dropped 5 bases, with 12 bases sitting between them. The CDR3 runs to 13 residues. The CDR3 bases are TGTGCCAGCAGCCCACAGCCGGGGACTGAAGCTTTCTTT. Translation: CASSPQPGTEAFF.

This clone has only one observation. The chain links TRBV5-5 to TRBJ2-7, with 12 positions matching TRBD1. Germline CDR1 reads SGHKS; CDR2 reads YYEKEE (reference sequence). V trimming: 3 bases; J trimming: 2 bases; junction bases outside the gene matches: 3. The CDR3 spans 15 residues. In nucleotides, the CDR3 is TGTGCCAGCAGCTGGGACAGGGGGCCCCCCTACGAGCAGTACTTC. Translation: CASSWDRGPPYEQYF.

The genes are TRBV5-5 and TRBJ1-5, with 7 bases that match TRBD1. The ends lost 4 bases at V and 1 base at J; junction bases unmatched: 5. The CDR3 spans 15 residues. Germline loops: CDR1 SGHKS, CDR2 YYEKEE (reference sequence). In nucleotides, the CDR3 is TGTGCCAGCAGCCCAATACAGGGGAGCAATCAGCCCCAGCATTTT. It specifies CASSPIQGSNQPQHF. Full variable domain (rest looked up from reference TRBV5-5 and TRBJ1-5): DAGVTQSPTHLIKTRGQQVTLRCSPISGHKSVSWYQQVLGQGPQFIFQYYEKEERGRGNFPDRFSARQFPNYSSELNVNALLLGDSALYLCASSPIQGSNQPQHFGDGTRLSIL.

This chain connects TRBV6-4 to TRBJ1-6; D is undetermined. Germline V gene sequence: CDR1 MRHNA, CDR2 SNTAGT. The CDR3 sequence is 15 residues long. V was trimmed by 3 bases and J by 8 bases, leaving 14 bases between them. The CDR3 DNA follows: TGTGCCAGCAGTGAAGAAGAGGGTCTATATTCACCCCTCCACTTT. Its protein product is CASSEEEGLYSPLHF.

The J gene is TRBJ2-1, the V gene TRBV27; TRBD1 aligns across 10 bases. V trimming: 5 bases; J trimming: 5 bases; junction bases outside the gene matches: 9. Germline V gene sequence: CDR1 MNHEY, CDR2 SMNVEV (reference sequence). The CDR3 sequence is 16 residues long. CDR3 residues: CASSAPRDRGDNEQFF. In DNA, the CDR3 is TGTGCCAGCAGTGCGCCCCGGGACAGGGGCGACAATGAGCAGTTCTTC.

This chain links TRBV18 with TRBJ1-2; D possibly corresponds to TRBD1 (5 bases). V dropped 5 bases and J dropped 4 bases, with 5 bases sitting between them. Germline assignment: CDR1 KGHSH and CDR2 LQKENI. The CDR3 consists of 11 residues. The DNA of the CDR3 is TGTGCCAGCTCAAGGGGCTATGGCTACACCTTC. This gives the protein CASSRGYGYTF.

The V gene is TRBV10-3, the J gene TRBJ2-5; D is possibly TRBD2 (6 bases). CDR1 and CDR2 (germline): ENHRY, SYGVKD. The length of the CDR3 is 13 residues. The V end was cut by 3 bases, the J end by 3 bases, with 8 bases between. CDR3 sequence (DNA): TGTGCCATCAGTGACGGCGGGAAAGAGACCCAGTACTTC. This gives the protein CAISDGGKETQYF.

This clone appeared once. CDR3 DNA: TGTGCCAGCAGTTACTCGCGAGGGACTGGAAACACCATATATTTT. It yields the protein CASSYSRGTGNTIYF. The chain combines TRBV6-5 with TRBJ1-3; no firm D call. This CDR3 has 15 residues. Trimming stripped 0 bases from V and 2 bases from J, with 8 bases between. Germline CDR1 MNHEY, CDR2 SVGAGI.

The V and J genes are TRBV3-1 (or the pseudogene TRBV3-2) and TRBJ1-1, with D possibly being TRBD1 (5 bases). The CDR3 extends over 14 amino acids. Germline CDR1 and CDR2: LGHDT and YNNKEL (reference sequence). The V gene lost 5 bases and the J gene lost 4 bases, with 14 bases spanning the gap. The CDR3 here is CASSAQRGGTEAFF. The CDR3 nucleotides read TGTGCCAGCAGCGCCCAGCGGGGCGGCACTGAAGCTTTCTTT.

The gene calls are TRBV7-9 and TRBJ2-3, with 7 bases fitting TRBD2. This CDR3 has 16 residues. The V gene's germline CDR1 is SEHNR and CDR2 FQNEAQ (reference sequence). With V trimmed by 6 bases and J by 0 bases, 9 bases remained unmatched. The CDR3, as DNA: TGTGCCAGCAGACCAGGGAGGGGAAAAAGCACAGATACGCAGTATTTT. It specifies CASRPGRGKSTDTQYF.

V is TRBV10-1 and J is TRBJ2-1, with 10 nucleotides matching TRBD2. This CDR3 has 16 residues. The trim removed 6 bases at V and 8 bases at J, leaving 13 bases unmatched. Germline lookup yields CDR1 WNHNN and CDR2 SYGVQD (reference sequence). The CDR3 sequence: CASSSGRLAGEYEQFF. The DNA for the CDR3 is TGCGCCAGCAGCTCCGGTCGTCTAGCGGGGGAGTATGAGCAGTTCTTC.

The chain recombines TRBV5-6 with TRBJ1-2; 12 positions match TRBD1. Germline V gives CDR1 SGHDT, CDR2 YYEEEE. V was pared by 4 bases and J by 4 bases, with 5 bases of the junction left unmatched. The CDR3 contains 15 residues. The CDR3 bases are TGTGCCAGCAGCCCGGGACAGGGGGCGAGCTATGGCTACACCTTC. Protein sequence: CASSPGQGASYGYTF. Combining the CDR3 with reference TRBV5-6 and TRBJ1-2 gives the whole variable domain DAGVTQSPTHLIKTRGQQVTLRCSPKSGHDTVSWYQQALGQGPQFIFQYYEEEERQRGNFPDRFSGHQFPNYSSELNVNALLLGDSALYLCASSPGQGASYGYTFGSGTRLTVV.

The J gene is TRBJ1-2, the V gene TRBV6-5, with TRBD1 matching over 8 bases. CDR1 and CDR2 from the germline V gene are MNHEY and SVGAGI. The V and J ends lost 3 bases and 7 bases, in that order; junction bases with no gene match: 4. There are 13 residues in the CDR3. The CDR3 sequence: CASSYARGLGYTF. The DNA for the CDR3 is TGTGCCAGCAGTTATGCCAGGGGGCTTGGCTACACCTTC.

The V call is TRBV28, the J call TRBJ1-2; D might be TRBD1 (6 bases). Trimming cost V 5 bases and J 4 bases, with 11 bases left between them. Germline V gene lookup returns CDR1 MDHEN and CDR2 SYDVKM. The CDR3 loop spans 13 amino acids. CDR3 DNA sequence: TGTGCCAGCAGTCTTACAGGGCCCTATGGCTACACCTTC. Translating it yields CASSLTGPYGYTF.

V and J are TRBV6-1 and TRBJ1-4; D may be TRBD1 (6 bases). The CDR3 length is 15 residues. CDR1 MNHNS and CDR2 SASEGT come from the germline V gene. V lost 2 bases, J lost 4 bases, and 11 bases lay in between. DNA of the CDR3: TGTGCCAGCAGTGAAAGGGGGACACATAATGAAAAACTGTTTTTT. This codes for CASSERGTHNEKLFF.

The chain carries TRBV5-1 and TRBJ1-1; TRBD1 agrees at 9 bases. The V gene's germline CDR1 is SGHRS and CDR2 YFSETQ. Trimming removed 4 bases from V and 6 bases from J; junction bases left unmatched: 10. The CDR3 totals 15 residues. The CDR3 nucleotides are TGCGCCAGCAGCCGGCCGGGACAGGGTAACGCTGAAGCTTTCTTT. Translation: CASSRPGQGNAEAFF.

V and J are TRBV5-1 and TRBJ2-1, with 11 positions matching TRBD2. Germline V lookup: CDR1 SGHRS, CDR2 YFSETQ. Losses at the gene ends were 6 bases for V and 7 bases for J; bases not matched to a gene: 6. The CDR3 contains 14 residues. The CDR3 DNA reads as TGCGCCAGCAACCCGGGACTAGCGGAAAATGAGCAGTTCTTC. This sequence encodes CASNPGLAENEQFF.

This clone was seen a single time. This specimen includes other DNA sequences encoding the same CDR3. This chain links TRBV4-1 with TRBJ2-7; 10 bases are a match to TRBD2. The J segment lost 0 bases and the V segment lost 0 bases, leaving 2 bases of the junction unmatched. This CDR3 is built from 16 residues. Germline V gives CDR1 MGHRA, CDR2 YSYEKL. This CDR3 reads CASSQDPSGSSYEQYF. The CDR3 nucleotides read TGCGCCAGCAGCCAAGATCCTAGCGGGAGCTCCTACGAGCAGTACTTC.